This entry concerns a single TCR beta chain. V lost 1 base and J 7 bases, leaving 11 bases between the germline ends. The CDR3 contains 15 residues. Germline CDR1 SGHAT, CDR2 FQNNGV. The data were taken from a study of blood T cell repertoires in COVID-19. Study overall: Samples representing acute and convalescent COVID-19 were sourced from the United States, Italy and Spain.

As processed by the authors: By means of reference gene primer amplification, nucleated cell counts were estimated. Measured with immunoSEQ multiplex PCR; TCRdb has only the in-frame clones, and not every one. The DNA was the basis for D and trimming; V, J and clone size are from that table. Altogether about 260,000 clones are present, 88% being singletons, with the ten largest covering about 0.65%. Material: peripheral blood. This receptor was obtained from a human donor in a cohort sampled during active COVID-19. V and J are TRBV11-2 and TRBJ1-6; perhaps TRBD1 as D (5 bases). The CDR3 here is CASSLGMGHNSPLHF. Here the CDR3 DNA reads TGTGCCAGCAGCTTAGGCATGGGGCACAATTCACCCCTCCACTTT.